The present entry profiles one T cell receptor beta chain with its context. Its target is unknown. The sample is drawn from a study of T cells in Graves' hyperthyroidism and ophthalmopathy. This CDR3 contains 15 residues. V was clipped by 0 bases and J by 7 bases, with 13 bases between them. Germline CDR1 is DFQATT and CDR2 is SNEGSKA (reference sequence). Researchers took RNA transcripts and amplified the TCR beta CDR3 regions from them. An initial round of RT-PCR targeting the TCR CDR3 relied on the HTBI primer set. MiXCR, applied by TCRdb to the multiplex PCR reads, yields one record per CDR3 protein. This sample has 480,000 or so distinct CDR3 sequences; roughly 45% occur once, and the top ten carry about two fifths. Regarding the study as a whole: Blood held most thyroid clonotypes expanded above 0.001 frequency.

Sequenced: peripheral blood or thyroid tissue (not recorded which). The chain links TRBV20-1 to TRBJ1-6; no clear D. This receptor was obtained from an adult woman with Graves' disease, either hyperthyroidism or ophthalmopathy (not recorded which). The CDR3, as DNA: TGCAGTGCTAGAGATCGTGACCGCCGAAATTCACCCCTCCACTTT. As protein: CSARDRDRRNSPLHF.